This T cell receptor (beta chain) comes out of a study of OX40 agonist ivuxolimab in advanced cancers. The CDR3 is 11 residues long. Germline V CDR1 and CDR2: MNHEY, SVGAGI. V lost 8 bases to trimming and J lost 10 bases, with 9 bases between them. The method was immunoSEQ multiplex PCR; TCRdb's version includes in-frame clones alone and lacks a portion of them. Of 50,000 to 80,000 clones in the sample, roughly 80% were seen once. The TCR sequence derives from an adult with an advanced solid tumor such as melanoma, head and neck, liver or kidney cancer. Specimen: CD4+ or CD8+ T cells sorted from blood, collected in a trial of the OX40 agonist ivuxolimab. This chain links TRBV6-5 with TRBJ1-6; D uncertain. The CDR3 nucleotides read TGTGCCAGCGGCCAGAGGTCACCCCTCCACTTT. Amino acids: CASGQRSPLHF.